This T cell receptor (beta chain) was sequenced in a study of blood T cells in healthy people across ages. Germline CDR1 and CDR2: PRHDT and FYEKMQ (reference sequence). The CDR3 has 14 amino acids. The V and J ends lost 7 bases and 7 bases respectively, with 17 bases between them. Study findings and constraints: The fall in TCR beta diversity per million T cells was roughly linear with age.

A second PCR, run for 7 to 11 cycles, used a sample-barcoded 5' primer plus a J-beta primer mix. Every cDNA was tagged by a template-switch adaptor with 12 random nucleotides. In TCRdb, the 5' RACE reads were re-called with MiXCR into one record per CDR3 protein. This table has 1.5 million to 2 million distinct CDR3 sequences, 28% appearing once. As to this clonotype: Its antigen is still unknown.

The material sequenced was blood. This receptor was taken from a woman under 40 in good health. This chain joins TRBV13 and TRBJ2-1; D gene unclear. The CDR3 DNA is TGTGCCAGCACCACGTCCCTACCAGATAATGAGCAGTTCTTC. Protein product: CASTTSLPDNEQFF.